The subject of this entry is one T cell receptor (beta chain). No antigen is known for it. Method: immunoSEQ multiplex PCR; TCRdb's copy keeps in-frame clones and lacks some. This table holds roughly 140,000 clones, about 87% found once. This sample is part of a study of T cell responses to AZD1222 COVID-19 vaccine. Trimming removed 6 bases at V and 2 bases at J, with 30 bases between. Germline V gene sequence: CDR1 SGHNT, CDR2 YENEEA. The CDR3 length is 20 residues. Findings and limits, study-wide: Compared with day 0, the breadth and depth of the Spike-specific TCR repertoire rose significantly after two doses of AZD1222. It should be noted that donors were predominantly white British and more often female, and clonal diversity was possibly underestimated.

Material: peripheral blood, obtained on day 0 of MenACWY control vaccination. The chain couples TRBV11-3 to TRBJ2-3, with D perhaps TRBD1 or TRBD2 (5 bases each). The source of this sequence is an adult in good health. Written as DNA, the CDR3 is TGTGCCAGCAGACAAAGAGGTGTTTCCGGGACCGCGGCGAACACAGATACGCAGTATTTT. Amino acid sequence: CASRQRGVSGTAANTDTQYF.